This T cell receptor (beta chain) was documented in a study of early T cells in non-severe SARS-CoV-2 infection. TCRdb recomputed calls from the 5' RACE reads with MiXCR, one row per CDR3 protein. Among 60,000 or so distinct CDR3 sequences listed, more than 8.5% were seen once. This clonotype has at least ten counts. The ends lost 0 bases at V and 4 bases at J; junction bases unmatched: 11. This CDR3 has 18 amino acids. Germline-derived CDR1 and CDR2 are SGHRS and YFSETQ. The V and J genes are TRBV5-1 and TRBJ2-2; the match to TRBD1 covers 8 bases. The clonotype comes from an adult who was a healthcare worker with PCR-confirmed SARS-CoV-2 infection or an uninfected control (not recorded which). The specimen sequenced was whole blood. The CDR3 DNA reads TGCGCCAGCAGCTTGGTTTTTAGGCGACAGGGGCCCACCGGGGAGCTGTTTTTT. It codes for CASSLVFRRQGPTGELFF.